A selection of T cell receptor beta chains follows, all from one sample in a study of cytomegalovirus exposure and HLA in healthy donors. The protocol was immunoSEQ multiplex PCR, while the TCRdb copy is restricted to in-frame clones and leaves out a portion. The table includes 150,000 to 200,000 clones, about 10% detected once. Sequencing input: PBMCs. The receptors come from a woman under 40 in good health and CMV-seropositive. CDR3s include the opening cysteine and the closing phenylalanine or tryptophan. The D gene is left open where the match is weak. Expanded clones are given a class, and other clones once, few, many or no size at all.

size	V	D	J	CDR3	DNA
.	TRBV7-9	.	TRBJ2-5	CASSLRAGETQYF	TGTGCCAGCAGCTTAAGGGCAGGGGAGACCCAGTACTTC
few	TRBV5-1	.	TRBJ1-4	CASGFGKHNEKLFF	TGCGCCTCCGGGTTCGGGAAACATAATGAAAAACTGTTTTTT
few	TRBV7-2	TRBD2	TRBJ2-3	CASSLGLAGGHLSDTQYF	TGTGCCAGCAGCTTGGGACTAGCGGGAGGGCATCTCTCAGATACGCAGTATTTT
.	TRBV2	TRBD2	TRBJ2-1	CASRPGTSAYNEQFF	TGTGCCAGCAGGCCTGGGACTAGCGCTTACAATGAGCAGTTCTTC
.	TRBV2	TRBD2	TRBJ2-1	CASSEGGSGGNEQFF	TGTGCCAGCAGTGAGGGCGGGAGTGGGGGGAATGAGCAGTTCTTC
few	TRBV2	.	TRBJ2-7	CASSKDRVYEQYF	TGTGCCAGCAGTAAAGACAGAGTCTACGAGCAGTACTTC
few	TRBV2	.	TRBJ2-2	CASRGGVGTGELFF	TGTGCCAGCAGGGGGGGAGTAGGCACCGGGGAGCTGTTTTTT
many	TRBV2	TRBD2	TRBJ2-7	CASRRGGTSYEQYF	TGTGCCAGCCGGCGGGGGGGGACCTCCTACGAGCAGTACTTC
few	TRBV5-1	TRBD1	TRBJ2-3	CASSLVVGQVSDTQYF	TGCGCCAGCAGCTTGGTAGTAGGACAGGTATCAGATACGCAGTATTTT
few	TRBV7-8	.	TRBJ1-1	CASSTRTGSVTEAFF	TGTGCCAGCAGCACCCGTACAGGGTCGGTCACTGAAGCTTTCTTT
few	TRBV6-1	.	TRBJ1-2	CASVGEVWRHYGYTF	TGTGCCAGCGTCGGGGAGGTATGGCGGCACTATGGCTACACCTTC
few	TRBV10-3	TRBD2	TRBJ2-5	CAIKGASGVQETQYF	TGTGCCATCAAAGGAGCTAGCGGGGTCCAAGAGACCCAGTACTTC
few	TRBV6-5	.	TRBJ2-1	CASSGDFYNEQFF	TGTGCCAGCAGCGGGGACTTCTACAATGAGCAGTTCTTC
many	TRBV30	.	TRBJ2-1	CAWSPLNNEQFF	TGTGCCTGGAGTCCCCTAAACAATGAGCAGTTCTTC
.	TRBV7-8	TRBD1	TRBJ1-5	CASSYSGTANQPQHF	TGTGCCAGCAGCTACTCCGGGACAGCTAATCAGCCCCAGCATTTT
.	TRBV2	.	TRBJ1-4	CASTRGAGPEKLFF	TGTGCCAGCACCCGGGGAGCTGGCCCGGAAAAACTGTTTTTT
.	TRBV2	.	TRBJ1-3	CASSARSGLSGNTIYF	TGTGCCAGCAGCGCCCGAAGCGGCCTCTCTGGAAACACCATATATTTT
.	TRBV4-1	.	TRBJ2-3	CASSHPGRDGLTDTQYF	TGCGCCAGCAGCCATCCGGGGCGGGACGGCCTCACAGATACGCAGTATTTT
.	TRBV6-6	TRBD1	TRBJ2-7	CASSKTGFNEQYF	TGTGCCAGCAGCAAGACAGGGTTCAACGAGCAGTACTTC
.	TRBV27	TRBD1	TRBJ2-1	CASSLRQGNYNEQFF	TGTGCCAGCAGTTTGAGACAGGGAAACTACAATGAGCAGTTCTTC
few	TRBV15	.	TRBJ2-3	CATSVARRPDTQYF	TGTGCCACCAGTGTCGCGCGGAGGCCAGATACGCAGTATTTT
.	TRBV19	.	TRBJ1-2	CASSIGTSRGYTF	TGTGCCAGTAGTATTGGGACAAGCCGGGGCTACACCTTC
.	TRBV10-3	.	TRBJ1-3	CAMTGLGNTIYF	TGTGCCATGACGGGACTCGGAAACACCATATATTTT